This T cell receptor beta chain was found in a study of blood T cell repertoires in COVID-19. Looking at the study overall: Both acute and convalescent COVID-19 samples were obtained from the United States, Italy and Spain.

V was trimmed by 7 bases and J by 5 bases, leaving 14 bases between them. The germline gives CDR1 SGHNT, CDR2 YENEEA. This CDR3 spans 13 amino acids. Per the authors' pipeline: Nucleated cell number was recorded as an estimate derived from reference gene primer amplification. Using immunoSEQ multiplex PCR, the repertoire was profiled, and TCRdb retains in-frame clones only, with some absent. D and trimming were read from the DNA, whereas the V and J calls and clone size are those reported in that table. The profile covers under 55,000 clones, with 79% appearing a single time and roughly 25% taken by the ten largest.

This TCR came from a man between 65 and 85 years old with acute or convalescent COVID-19. The chain has TRBV11-3 and TRBJ2-5, with D tentatively TRBD2 (5 bases). The sample consisted of peripheral blood. Here the CDR3 DNA reads TGTGCCAGCACGGGGAACGACGGGGAGACCCAGTACTTC. Residues: CASTGNDGETQYF.